This TCR beta chain was captured in a study of T-cell memory formation after mild COVID-19. Turning to the study itself: TCR clusters were mostly donor specific.

Using its own MiXCR run on the 5' RACE reads, TCRdb lists one record per CDR3 protein. The table lists more than 350,000 distinct CDR3 sequences, approximately 15% of them singletons, with approximately 21% in the top ten. Germline V CDR1 and CDR2: SGHRS, YFSETQ. The CDR3 loop spans 15 amino acids. The V and J ends lost 4 bases and 4 bases, in that order; junction bases with no gene match: 6. General study findings and limits: Researchers could not confirm that second-wave clones peaking on day 37 targeted SARS-CoV-2. In pre-infection memory, a portion of responding clones appeared, which suggested that cross-reactive memory joined. CD4+ contracting clones lay mainly in CM and EM, CD8+ ones in EMRA.

About this clonotype itself: What it recognizes is unknown.

V and J are TRBV5-1 and TRBJ1-3; 9 nucleotides agree with TRBD1. The sequencing input was PBMCs or a T cell subset sorted from them (not recorded which). The TCR was taken from a young man who had mild COVID-19 (a few samples of this study predate the infection). Cell type and time point are not known. CDR3 DNA: TGCGCCAGCAGCGTACAGGGGGCGCAAGGAAACACCATATATTTT. Its translation: CASSVQGAQGNTIYF. Filled out from reference TRBV5-1 and TRBJ1-3, the complete variable domain reads KAGVTQTPRYLIKTRGQQVTLSCSPISGHRSVSWYQQTPGQGLQFLFEYFSETQRNKGNFPGRFSGRQFSNSRSEMNVSTLELGDSALYLCASSVQGAQGNTIYFGEGSWLTVV.